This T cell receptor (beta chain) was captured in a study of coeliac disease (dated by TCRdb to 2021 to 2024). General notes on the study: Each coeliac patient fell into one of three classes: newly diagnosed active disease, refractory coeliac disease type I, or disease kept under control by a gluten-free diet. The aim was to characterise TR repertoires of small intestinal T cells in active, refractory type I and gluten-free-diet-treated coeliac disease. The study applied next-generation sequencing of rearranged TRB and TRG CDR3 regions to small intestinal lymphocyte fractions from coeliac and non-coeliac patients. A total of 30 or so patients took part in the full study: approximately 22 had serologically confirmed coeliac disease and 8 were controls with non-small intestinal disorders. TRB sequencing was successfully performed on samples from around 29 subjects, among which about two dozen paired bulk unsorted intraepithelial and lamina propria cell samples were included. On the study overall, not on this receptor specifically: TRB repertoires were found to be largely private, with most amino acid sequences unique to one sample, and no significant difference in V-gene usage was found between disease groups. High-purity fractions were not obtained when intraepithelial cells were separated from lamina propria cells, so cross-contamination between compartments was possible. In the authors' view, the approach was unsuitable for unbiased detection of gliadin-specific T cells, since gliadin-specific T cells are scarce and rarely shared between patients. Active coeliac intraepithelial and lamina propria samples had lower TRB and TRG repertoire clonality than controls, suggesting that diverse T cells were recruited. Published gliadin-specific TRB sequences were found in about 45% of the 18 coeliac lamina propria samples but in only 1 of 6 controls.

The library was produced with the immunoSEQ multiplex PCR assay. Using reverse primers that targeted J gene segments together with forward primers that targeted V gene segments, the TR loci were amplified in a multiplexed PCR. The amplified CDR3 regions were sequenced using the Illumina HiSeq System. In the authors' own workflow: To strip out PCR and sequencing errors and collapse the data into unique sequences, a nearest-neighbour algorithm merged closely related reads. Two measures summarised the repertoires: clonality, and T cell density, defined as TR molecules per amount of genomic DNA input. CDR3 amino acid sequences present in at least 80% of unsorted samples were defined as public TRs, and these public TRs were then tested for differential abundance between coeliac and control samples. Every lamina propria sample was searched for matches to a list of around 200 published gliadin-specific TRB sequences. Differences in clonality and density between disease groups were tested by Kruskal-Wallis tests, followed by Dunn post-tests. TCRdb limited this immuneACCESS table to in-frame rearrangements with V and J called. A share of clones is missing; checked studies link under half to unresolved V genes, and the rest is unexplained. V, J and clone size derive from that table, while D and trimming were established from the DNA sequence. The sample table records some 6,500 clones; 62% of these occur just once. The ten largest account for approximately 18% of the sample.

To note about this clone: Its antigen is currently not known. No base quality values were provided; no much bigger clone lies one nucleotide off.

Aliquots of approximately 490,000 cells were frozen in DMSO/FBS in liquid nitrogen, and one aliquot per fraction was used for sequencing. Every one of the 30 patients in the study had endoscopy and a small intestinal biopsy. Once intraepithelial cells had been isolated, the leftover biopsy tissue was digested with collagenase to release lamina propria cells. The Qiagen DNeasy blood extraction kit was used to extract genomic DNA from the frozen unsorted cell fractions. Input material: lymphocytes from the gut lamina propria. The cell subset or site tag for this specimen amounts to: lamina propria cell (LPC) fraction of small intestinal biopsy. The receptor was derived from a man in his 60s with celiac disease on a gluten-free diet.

The DNA sequence is as follows: TGTGCCAGCAGCTTAGATCAAAAGGGGGCCAGGGCGGTTGAAGAGACCCAGTACTTC. This codes for CASSLDQKGARAVEETQYF. The sequence is built from TRBV11-2 and TRBJ2-5; 7 bases in the middle match TRBD1. CDR1 and CDR2 (SGHAT, FQNNGV) derive from the germline V gene. Germline trimming amounts to 0 bases on V and 3 bases on J, with 16 as the count of junction bases outside the gene matches. Taken from cysteine to phenylalanine, the CDR3 has 19 residues. Only the CDR3 region is kept as DNA, spanning 57 bases read in frame from base 1.